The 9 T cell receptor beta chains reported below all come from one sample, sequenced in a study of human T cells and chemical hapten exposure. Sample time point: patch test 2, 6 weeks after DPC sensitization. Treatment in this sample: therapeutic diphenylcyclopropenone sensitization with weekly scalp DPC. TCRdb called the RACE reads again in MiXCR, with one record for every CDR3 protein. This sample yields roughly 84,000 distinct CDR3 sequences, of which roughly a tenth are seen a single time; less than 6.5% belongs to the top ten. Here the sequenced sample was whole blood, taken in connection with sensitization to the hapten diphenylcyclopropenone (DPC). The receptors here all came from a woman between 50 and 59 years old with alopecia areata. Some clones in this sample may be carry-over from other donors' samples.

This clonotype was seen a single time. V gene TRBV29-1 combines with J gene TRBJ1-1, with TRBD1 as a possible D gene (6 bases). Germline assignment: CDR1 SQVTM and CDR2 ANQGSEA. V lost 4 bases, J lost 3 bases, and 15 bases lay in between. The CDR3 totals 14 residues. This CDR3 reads CSVATGHVDTEAFF. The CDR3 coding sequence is TGCAGCGTTGCAACAGGGCATGTTGACACTGAAGCTTTCTTT.

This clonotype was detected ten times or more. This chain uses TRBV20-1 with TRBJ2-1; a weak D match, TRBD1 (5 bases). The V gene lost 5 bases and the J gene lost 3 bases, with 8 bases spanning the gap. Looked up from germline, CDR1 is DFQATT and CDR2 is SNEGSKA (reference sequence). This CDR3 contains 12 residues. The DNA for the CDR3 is TGCAGTGCTCCGACAGTCTACAATGAGCAGTTCTTC. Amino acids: CSAPTVYNEQFF.

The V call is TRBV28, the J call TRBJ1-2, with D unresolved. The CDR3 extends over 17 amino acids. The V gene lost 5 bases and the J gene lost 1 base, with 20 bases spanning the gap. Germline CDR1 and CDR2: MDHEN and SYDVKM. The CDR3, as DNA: TGTGCCAGCAGTCCACCGCAATCCGGGCCAAATAACTATGGCTACACCTTC. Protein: CASSPPQSGPNNYGYTF.

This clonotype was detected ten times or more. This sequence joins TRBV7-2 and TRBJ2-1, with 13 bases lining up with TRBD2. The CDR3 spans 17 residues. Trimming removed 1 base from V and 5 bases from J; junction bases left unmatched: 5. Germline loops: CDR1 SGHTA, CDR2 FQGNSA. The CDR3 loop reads CASSLGTSGRLDNEQFF. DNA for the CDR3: TGTGCCAGCAGCTTAGGGACTAGCGGGAGATTAGACAATGAGCAGTTCTTC.

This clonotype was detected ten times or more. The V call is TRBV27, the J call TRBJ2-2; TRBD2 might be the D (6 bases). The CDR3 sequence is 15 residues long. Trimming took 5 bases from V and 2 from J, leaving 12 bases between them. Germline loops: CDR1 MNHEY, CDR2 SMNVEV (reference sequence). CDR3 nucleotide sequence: TGTGCCAGCAGTCGAACCGGGAGAAACACCGGGGAGCTGTTTTTT. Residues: CASSRTGRNTGELFF.

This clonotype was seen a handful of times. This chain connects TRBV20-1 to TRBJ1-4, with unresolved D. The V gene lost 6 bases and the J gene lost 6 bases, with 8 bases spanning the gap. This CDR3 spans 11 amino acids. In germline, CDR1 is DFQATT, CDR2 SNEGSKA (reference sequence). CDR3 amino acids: CSAKSYEKLFF. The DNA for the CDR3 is TGCAGTGCCAAGAGTTATGAAAAACTGTTTTTT.

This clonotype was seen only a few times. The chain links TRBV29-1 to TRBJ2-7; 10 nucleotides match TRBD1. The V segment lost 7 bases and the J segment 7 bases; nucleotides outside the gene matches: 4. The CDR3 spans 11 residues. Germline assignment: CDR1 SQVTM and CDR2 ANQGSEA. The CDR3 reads CSGRTGGEQYF. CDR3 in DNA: TGCAGCGGACGGACAGGGGGGGAGCAGTACTTC.

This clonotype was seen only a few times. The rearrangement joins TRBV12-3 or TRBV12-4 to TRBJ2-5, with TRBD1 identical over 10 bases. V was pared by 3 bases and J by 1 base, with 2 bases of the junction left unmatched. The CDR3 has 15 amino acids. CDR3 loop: CASSFRDRGQETQYF. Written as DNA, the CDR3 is TGTGCCAGCAGTTTCCGGGACAGGGGCCAAGAGACCCAGTACTTC.

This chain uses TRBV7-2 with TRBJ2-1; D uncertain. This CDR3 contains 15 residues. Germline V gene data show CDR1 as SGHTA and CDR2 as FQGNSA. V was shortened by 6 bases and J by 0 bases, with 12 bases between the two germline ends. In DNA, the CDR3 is TGTGCCAGCAGTTTCCGGACCGGCTCCTACAATGAGCAGTTCTTC. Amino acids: CASSFRTGSYNEQFF.